This TCR beta chain was sequenced in a study of blood T cell repertoires in COVID-19. Study as a whole: The United States, Italy and Spain were the sources of the acute and convalescent COVID-19 samples. PBMCs, B-cell-depleted T cells, or T cells were the source of the cDNA or gDNA that made up the material.

With V trimmed by 3 bases and J by 1 base, 2 bases remained unmatched. The CDR3 extends over 14 amino acids. Germline CDR1 and CDR2: MGHRA and YSYEKL. In the authors' methods: Scientists estimated how many nucleated cells there were by amplifying reference gene primers. Using immunoSEQ multiplex PCR, the repertoire was profiled, and TCRdb retains in-frame clones only, with some absent. Clone size and the V and J calls come from that table; the DNA yielded D and trimming. In the table there are about 250,000 clones, about 86% of which are singletons. The sample was peripheral blood. The chain is built from TRBV4-1 and TRBJ2-7, with TRBD1 matching over 8 bases. The source of this sequence is a man in his forties with active or convalescent COVID-19. The CDR3 DNA reads TGCGCCAGCAGCCATCGGACAGGGTCCTACGAGCAGTACTTC. It specifies CASSHRTGSYEQYF.